This T cell receptor (beta chain) was observed in a study of T cell responses to AZD1222 COVID-19 vaccine. The study's findings and limits: Only 5 or 6 individuals given AZD1222 were seropositive at baseline. A mostly white British donor set with more females was recruited, and clonal diversity was possibly underestimated. After two AZD1222 doses, spike-specific TCR breadth and depth rose versus day 0.

Trimming removed 6 bases from V and 5 bases from J, with 7 bases in between. The CDR3 extends over 11 amino acids. Germline values: CDR1 LNHNV, CDR2 YYDKDF (reference sequence). The sample holds one count of this clone. The antigen is not known. The assay was immunoSEQ multiplex PCR, and TCRdb's table has in-frame clones only and misses some. The repertoire holds about 75,000 clones, with over 75% as singletons. The chain has TRBV15 and TRBJ1-1, with TRBD1 as a possible D gene (5 bases). The source of this sequence is an adult who received the AZD1222 COVID-19 vaccine. The input for sequencing was peripheral blood, taken 28 days after the second AZD1222 dose. CDR3 region: CATRGRTEAFF. The DNA for the CDR3 is TGTGCCACCAGGGGGCGGACTGAAGCTTTCTTT.